The 30 T cell receptor beta chains presented below share a single source sample, sequenced in a study of T cells in Graves' hyperthyroidism and ophthalmopathy. RNA transcripts provided the source from which TCR beta CDR3 regions were amplified. With the HTBI primer set, the TCR CDR3 went through a first round of RT-PCR. TCRdb reanalysed the multiplex PCR reads using MiXCR and keeps one entry per CDR3 protein. The sample contains around 600,000 distinct CDR3 sequences, roughly 15% of which appear only once. Input material: blood. The receptors stem from a woman in her forties or fifties with Graves' ophthalmopathy.

This clonotype was seen repeatedly, ten times or more. This chain joins TRBV7-2 and TRBJ1-1, with D possibly being TRBD1 (5 bases). This CDR3 has 13 amino acids. Trimming removed 6 bases at V and 5 bases at J, with 13 bases between. The germline V gene encodes CDR1 SGHTA and CDR2 FQGNSA. The DNA for the CDR3 is TGTGCCAGCAGAGTAGCGGGGGGAACTGAAGCTTTCTTT. It codes for CASRVAGGTEAFF.

The J gene is TRBJ2-2, the V gene TRBV3-1; 7 bases map to TRBD1. Germline V lookup: CDR1 LGHDT, CDR2 YNNKEL (reference sequence). This CDR3 comprises 15 residues. V dropped 6 bases and J dropped 6; count of bases not matched to a gene: 10. CDR3 coding DNA: TGTGCCAGCAGAGCAACAGGGGTTGTCCCCGGGGAGCTGTTTTTT. Translating it yields CASRATGVVPGELFF.

This clonotype appeared many times. The chain joins TRBV12-3 or TRBV12-4 to TRBJ2-1; possibly TRBD1 for D (6 bases). V was pared by 2 bases and J by 0 bases, with 17 bases between. This CDR3 has 18 residues. The CDR3 is CASSLSKGVSSSYNEQFF. The DNA of the CDR3 is TGTGCCAGCAGTTTATCGAAGGGGGTATCGAGCTCCTACAATGAGCAGTTCTTC.

The V call is TRBV19, the J call TRBJ2-7, with D perhaps assigned TRBD1 or TRBD2 (5 bases each). V gave up 3 bases and J gave up 1 base, with 10 bases separating them. CDR1 LNHDA and CDR2 SQIVND come from the germline V gene (reference sequence). The CDR3 is 14 residues long. In DNA, the CDR3 is TGTGCCAGTAGTATCATGGGGGTTTCCTACGAGCAGTACTTC. This encodes CASSIMGVSYEQYF.

CDR3 in DNA: TGTGCCACCAGCAGACCTGACTTAGACAATGAGCAGTTCTTC. Protein sequence: CATSRPDLDNEQFF. The rearrangement joins TRBV15 to TRBJ2-1; the D is unclear. The CDR3 has 14 residues. In germline, CDR1 is LNHNV, CDR2 YYDKDF (reference sequence). Trimming stripped 2 bases from V and 5 bases from J, with 10 bases between.

The sample holds many counts of this clonotype. This sequence joins TRBV29-1 and TRBJ2-1; 8 bases line up with TRBD2. The CDR3 covers 14 residues. CDR1 is SQVTM, CDR2 ANQGSEA, per germline. J was trimmed by 6 bases and V by 5 bases; bases with no gene match: 9. DNA for the CDR3: TGCAGCGTTACCGGGACTAGGGGTCCCAATGAGCAGTTCTTC. Translation: CSVTGTRGPNEQFF.

For this clonotype: This clone may be a read error of a much larger clone one base away. V and J are TRBV6-2 or TRBV6-3 and TRBJ1-1; 7 nucleotides match TRBD1. Germline CDR1 reads MNHEY; CDR2 reads SVGEGT. The CDR3 sequence is 14 residues long. This CDR3 is CVSSRGQQNTEAFF. The CDR3 nucleotides read TGTGTCAGCAGCAGGGGACAGCAGAACACTGAAGCTTTCTTT.

This clonotype was seen ten or more times. V usage is TRBV29-1 and J usage is TRBJ1-1; no firm D call. The CDR3 is 13 residues long. CDR1 and CDR2 (germline): SQVTM, ANQGSEA. Here the CDR3 DNA reads TGCAGTGCGTTATTTCCATCAAACACTGAAGCTTTCTTT. Protein sequence: CSALFPSNTEAFF. Full variable domain (missing parts from reference TRBV29-1 and TRBJ1-1): SAVISQKPSRDICQRGTSLTIQCQVDSQVTMMFWYRQQPGQSLTLIATANQGSEATYESGFVIDKFPISRPNLTFSTLTVSNMSPEDSSIYLCSALFPSNTEAFFGQGTRLTVV.

Remarks on this clonotype: A much bigger clone sits one base away, suggesting this may be a read error. CDR3 residues: CASREHRGLGNEQFF. DNA for the CDR3: TGTGCCAGCAGGGAACACAGGGGGCTAGGCAATGAGCAGTTCTTC. The rearrangement uses TRBV28 and TRBJ2-1; 9 bases agree with TRBD1. This CDR3 is built from 15 residues. V dropped 6 bases and J dropped 6; count of bases not matched to a gene: 9. Germline-derived CDR1 and CDR2 are MDHEN and SYDVKM. Based on the CDR3 plus reference TRBV28 and TRBJ2-1, the full variable domain is DVKVTQSSRYLVKRTGEKVFLECVQDMDHENMFWYRQDPGLGLRLIYFSYDVKMKEKGDIPEGYSVSREKKERFSLILESASTNQTSMYLCASREHRGLGNEQFFGPGTRLTVL.

At least ten counts were recorded for this clonotype. The V call is TRBV3-1, the J call TRBJ1-5; D might be TRBD1 (6 bases). Germline V gene data show CDR1 as LGHDT and CDR2 as YNNKEL (reference sequence). This CDR3 has 14 amino acids. The V end lost 2 bases, the J end lost 5 bases, and 10 bases lay between the germline ends. CDR3 coding DNA: TGTGCCAGCAGCCAATCAGGGGTCCATCAGCCCCAGCATTTT. Amino acids: CASSQSGVHQPQHF.

V gene TRBV19 combines with J gene TRBJ1-1; D perhaps matches TRBD1 (5 bases). Germline loops: CDR1 LNHDA, CDR2 SQIVND (reference sequence). The V end was cut by 5 bases, the J end by 3 bases, with 10 bases between. The CDR3 consists of 13 residues. CDR3 nucleotide sequence: TGTGCCAGTAGTCGGGAGGGGTACACTGAAGCTTTCTTT. It encodes CASSREGYTEAFF.

This clonotype was counted only a few times. The CDR3 spells CASSAGTARETETQYF. For the CDR3, the DNA is TGCGCCAGCAGCGCGGGGACCGCGCGCGAGACAGAGACCCAGTACTTC. The genes are TRBV5-1 and TRBJ2-5, with D possibly TRBD2 on 6 matching bases. This CDR3 has 16 residues. V lost 4 bases and J 4 bases, leaving 20 bases between the germline ends. The germline gives CDR1 SGHRS, CDR2 YFSETQ. Looking up the rest from reference TRBV5-1 and TRBJ2-5 gives the full variable domain: KAGVTQTPRYLIKTRGQQVTLSCSPISGHRSVSWYQQTPGQGLQFLFEYFSETQRNKGNFPGRFSGRQFSNSRSEMNVSTLELGDSALYLCASSAGTARETETQYFGPGTRLLVL.

The chain carries TRBV27 and TRBJ2-7, with 7 bases aligning to TRBD1. The CDR3 loop spans 14 amino acids. Germline CDR1 and CDR2: MNHEY and SMNVEV (reference sequence). The J segment lost 0 bases and the V segment lost 6 bases, leaving 5 bases of the junction unmatched. The CDR3 protein is CASRDRAHSYEQYF. CDR3 nucleotide sequence: TGTGCCAGCAGAGACAGGGCCCACTCCTACGAGCAGTACTTC.

CDR3: CASSFISQPQHF. The CDR3 region has the DNA TGTGCCAGCAGCTTTATAAGTCAGCCCCAGCATTTT. V usage is TRBV7-9 and J usage is TRBJ1-5; no firm D call. This CDR3 comprises 12 residues. Per germline, CDR1 SEHNR and CDR2 FQNEAQ (reference sequence). V gave up 3 bases and J gave up 6 bases, with 6 bases separating them.

Many counts were recorded for this clonotype. The V gene is TRBV2, the J gene TRBJ1-5; D gene ambiguous. The germline gives CDR1 SNHLY, CDR2 FYNNEI. This CDR3 has 16 amino acids. Between the trimmed V and J ends, which lost 3 bases and 0 bases, there was a span of 12 bases. CDR3 protein: CASSDIGPRSNQPQHF. The CDR3 DNA follows: TGTGCCAGCAGTGATATAGGACCCCGTAGCAATCAGCCCCAGCATTTT.

This clonotype has ten or more counts. The V call is TRBV6-5, the J call TRBJ2-1; D is perhaps TRBD1 (5 bases). The V gene's germline CDR1 is MNHEY and CDR2 SVGAGI. V was clipped by 0 bases and J by 8 bases, with 11 bases between them. The CDR3 extends over 14 amino acids. This CDR3 is CASSYSPGRDEQFF. As DNA, the CDR3 is TGTGCCAGCAGTTACTCCCCAGGGCGCGATGAGCAGTTCTTC.

This chain joins TRBV11-3 and TRBJ1-1, with TRBD1 matching over 7 bases. The length of the CDR3 is 17 residues. The V and J ends lost 1 base and 1 base, in that order; junction bases with no gene match: 9. Germline lookup yields CDR1 SGHNT and CDR2 YENEEA. The CDR3 region has the DNA TGTGCCAGCAGCTTAGGTCCACAGGGGTGGAAGAACACTGAAGCTTTCTTT. Amino acids: CASSLGPQGWKNTEAFF.

The genes are TRBV6-2 or TRBV6-3 and TRBJ2-5, with TRBD2 matching over 12 bases. The germline V gene has CDR1 MNHEY and CDR2 SVGEGT. The CDR3 covers 18 residues. V dropped 2 bases and J dropped 5; count of bases not matched to a gene: 12. Written as DNA, the CDR3 is TGTGCCAGCAGTTACCCGAGGGCTAGCGGGAGGGCCGGGGAGACCCAGTACTTC. Residues: CASSYPRASGRAGETQYF.

This clonotype was recorded a few times. The chain joins TRBV12-3 or TRBV12-4 to TRBJ1-2; 7 nucleotides agree with TRBD1. The V gene end was trimmed by 8 bases and the J gene end by 4 bases; junction bases not matched to a gene: 13. CDR3 size: 15 residues. The CDR3 nucleotides are TGTGCCAGCTCTCCACAAAAGGGGGCAGTCTATGGCTACACCTTC. Translation gives CASSPQKGAVYGYTF.

This clonotype was detected ten times or more. This chain connects TRBV6-2 or TRBV6-3 to TRBJ2-2; 11 nucleotides align to TRBD2. Germline CDR1 is MNHEY and CDR2 is SVGEGT. V trimming: 2 bases; J trimming: 8 bases; junction bases outside the gene matches: 4. CDR3 size: 15 residues. CDR3 protein: CASSYLAGGTGELFF. Here the CDR3 DNA reads TGTGCCAGCAGTTACCTAGCGGGAGGCACGGGGGAGCTGTTTTTT.

The gene calls are TRBV27 and TRBJ2-7; perhaps D is TRBD1 or TRBD2 (5 bases each). The CDR3 length is 14 residues. Trimming stripped 3 bases from V and 7 bases from J, with 16 bases between. Germline-derived CDR1 and CDR2 are MNHEY and SMNVEV (reference sequence). The CDR3 sequence: CASSLSPQGGEQYF. DNA for the CDR3: TGTGCCAGCAGTTTGTCGCCTCAGGGCGGGGAGCAGTACTTC.

This clonotype was recorded at least ten times. The V and J genes are TRBV12-3 or TRBV12-4 and TRBJ2-1; D ambiguous. Trimming pared 3 bases from V and 0 bases from J, leaving 9 bases between. The CDR3 consists of 15 residues. CDR3 sequence (DNA): TGTGCCAGCAGTTTCCCGGGTAGCTCCTACAATGAGCAGTTCTTC. Its protein is CASSFPGSSYNEQFF.

This clonotype was counted at least ten times. This rearrangement joins TRBV30 to TRBJ2-7; 11 nucleotides match TRBD1. J was trimmed by 3 bases and V by 4 bases; bases with no gene match: 5. CDR3 size: 14 residues. Germline assignment: CDR1 GTSNPN and CDR2 SVGIG (reference sequence). The CDR3 spells CAWIPGTGGYEQYF. The CDR3 DNA follows: TGTGCCTGGATTCCGGGGACAGGGGGCTACGAGCAGTACTTC.

This sequence joins TRBV20-1 and TRBJ2-7; D uncertain. This CDR3 comprises 11 residues. Looked up from germline, CDR1 is DFQATT and CDR2 is SNEGSKA (reference sequence). The V end was cut by 7 bases, the J end by 3 bases, with 10 bases between. This chain's CDR3 is CSVGSLYEQYF. Written as DNA, the CDR3 is TGCAGTGTCGGGTCTCTCTACGAGCAGTACTTC.

Many counts were recorded for this clonotype. The chain employs TRBV28 and TRBJ2-3, with D hard to call. CDR3 length: 16 amino acids. V gave up 3 bases and J gave up 4 bases, with 17 bases separating them. In germline, CDR1 is MDHEN, CDR2 SYDVKM. CDR3 DNA: TGTGCCAGCAGTTTCACCCCAAACGGGTTGGCAGATACGCAGTATTTT. Encoded protein: CASSFTPNGLADTQYF.

The chain uses TRBV27 and TRBJ1-2; 8 nucleotides line up with TRBD1. The germline V gene has CDR1 MNHEY and CDR2 SMNVEV (reference sequence). Losses at the gene ends were 5 bases for V and 4 bases for J; bases not matched to a gene: 12. The CDR3 sequence is 16 residues long. The CDR3 protein is CASSPGQGSGLYGYTF. CDR3 coding DNA: TGTGCCAGCAGTCCAGGACAGGGTTCCGGACTCTATGGCTACACCTTC.

The sample holds many counts of this clonotype. The rearrangement joins TRBV6-2 or TRBV6-3 to TRBJ2-1, with TRBD2 identical over 7 bases. The CDR3 consists of 14 residues. CDR1 and CDR2 (germline): MNHEY, SVGEGT. Unmatched junction bases numbered 11, after V lost 7 bases and J lost 8 bases. The CDR3 nucleotides read TGTGCCAGCAAGGCTAGCGGTGCCCCAGATGAGCAGTTCTTC. It yields the protein CASKASGAPDEQFF.

This clonotype occurred a few times. The chain recombines TRBV4-1 with TRBJ2-3, with 7 bases matching TRBD2. The V gene's germline CDR1 is MGHRA and CDR2 YSYEKL. The V segment lost 0 bases and the J segment 3 bases; nucleotides outside the gene matches: 9. The CDR3 runs 17 residues. CDR3 amino acids: CASSQDTGRPQTDTQYF. The CDR3 DNA reads TGCGCCAGCAGCCAAGATACCGGGAGGCCTCAAACAGATACGCAGTATTTT.

This clonotype was counted ten times or more. V usage is TRBV7-9 and J usage is TRBJ2-7; D not certain. Germline lookup yields CDR1 SEHNR and CDR2 FQNEAQ (reference sequence). The CDR3 has 14 residues. The V end was cut by 2 bases, the J end by 2 bases, with 10 bases between. The DNA for the CDR3 is TGTGCCAGCAGCTTACCCCCGAATACCTACGAGCAGTACTTC. Amino acids: CASSLPPNTYEQYF.

This clonotype has only a few counts. A much larger clone is a single base away; this may be a read error. The rearrangement uses TRBV28 and TRBJ1-4; weak D call: TRBD1 (5 bases). Per the germline V gene, CDR1 is MDHEN and CDR2 is SYDVKM. The CDR3 consists of 16 residues. CDR3 sequence reads: CAGSITSGPLNEKLFF. DNA of the CDR3: TGTGCCGGCAGTATCACGTCAGGGCCACTTAATGAAAAACTGTTTTTT.